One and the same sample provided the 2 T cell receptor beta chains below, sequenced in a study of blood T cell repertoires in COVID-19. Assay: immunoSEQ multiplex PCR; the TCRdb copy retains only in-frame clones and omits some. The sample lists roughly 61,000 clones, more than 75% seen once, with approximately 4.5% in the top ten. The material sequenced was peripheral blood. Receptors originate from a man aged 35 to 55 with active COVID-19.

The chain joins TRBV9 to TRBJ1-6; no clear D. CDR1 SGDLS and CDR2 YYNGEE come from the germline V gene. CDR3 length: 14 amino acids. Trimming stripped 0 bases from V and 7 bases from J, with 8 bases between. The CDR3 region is CASSVEFGNSPLHF. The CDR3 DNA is TGTGCCAGCAGCGTAGAATTCGGGAATTCACCCCTCCACTTT.

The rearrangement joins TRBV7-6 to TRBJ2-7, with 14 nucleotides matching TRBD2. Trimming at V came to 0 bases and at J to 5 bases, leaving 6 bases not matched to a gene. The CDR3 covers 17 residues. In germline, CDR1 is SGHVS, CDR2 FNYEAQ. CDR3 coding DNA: TGTGCCAGCAGCTTAGCGGGGACTAGCGGGAGTATCCACGAGCAGTACTTC. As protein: CASSLAGTSGSIHEQYF.